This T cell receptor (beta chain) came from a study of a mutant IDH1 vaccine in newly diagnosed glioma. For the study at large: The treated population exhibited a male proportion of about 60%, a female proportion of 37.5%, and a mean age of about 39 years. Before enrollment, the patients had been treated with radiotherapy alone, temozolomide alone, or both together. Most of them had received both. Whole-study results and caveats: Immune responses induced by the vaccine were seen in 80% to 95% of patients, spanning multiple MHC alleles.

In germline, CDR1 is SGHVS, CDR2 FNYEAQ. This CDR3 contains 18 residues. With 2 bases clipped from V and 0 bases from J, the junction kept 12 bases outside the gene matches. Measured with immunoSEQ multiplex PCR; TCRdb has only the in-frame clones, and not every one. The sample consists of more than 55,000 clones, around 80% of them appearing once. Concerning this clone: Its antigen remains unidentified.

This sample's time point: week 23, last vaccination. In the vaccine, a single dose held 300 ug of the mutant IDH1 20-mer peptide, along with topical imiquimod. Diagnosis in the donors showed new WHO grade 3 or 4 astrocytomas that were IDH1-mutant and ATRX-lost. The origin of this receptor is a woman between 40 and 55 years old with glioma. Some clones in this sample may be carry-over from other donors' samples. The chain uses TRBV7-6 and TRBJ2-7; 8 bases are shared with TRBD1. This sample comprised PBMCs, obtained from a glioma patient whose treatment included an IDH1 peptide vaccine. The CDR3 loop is CASSLSDRGLPTSYEQYF. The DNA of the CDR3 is TGTGCCAGCAGCTTAAGTGACAGGGGACTTCCCACCTCCTACGAGCAGTACTTC.